This T cell receptor (beta chain) was captured by sequencing in a study of T-cell reconstitution after alpha-beta-depleted transplantation in children. Unique molecular identifiers were incorporated during preparation of the TCRbeta library. TCRdb reanalysed the PCR reads using MiXCR and keeps one entry per CDR3 protein. The table has hundreds of thousands of distinct CDR3 sequences, less than 15% seen once; the top ten hold over 3.5%. The V and J ends lost 6 bases and 0 bases respectively, with 16 bases between them. The CDR3 is 16 amino acids. The TCR was taken from a human donor who donated a stem cell graft to a child with Fanconi anemia. This chain uses TRBV12-3 or TRBV12-4 with TRBJ2-3; TRBD2 is a possible D gene (6 bases). The starting material was PBMCs, obtained from the stem cell graft. The CDR3: CASRSSSGTSTDTQYF. CDR3 nucleotides: TGTGCCAGCAGATCTAGTAGCGGTACTAGCACAGATACGCAGTATTTT.